This T cell receptor (beta chain) comes out of a study of cytomegalovirus exposure and HLA in healthy donors. Whole-study findings and limits: Generally TCR sequences proved uncommon, though certain public TCRs appeared in numerous donors. Roughly even sequencing depth across donors was the assumption behind the presence/absence analyses.

With respect to this clone: Its antigen is unknown.

PCR primers comprised 60 Vbeta and 13 Jbeta primers. TCRdb's copy holds only in-frame clones and misses some; the assay was immunoSEQ multiplex PCR. Among about 200,000 clones, 82% were seen once, and the ten largest hold about 0.092%. V lost 8 bases and J lost 4, with 19 bases in between. There are 15 residues in the CDR3. Looked up from germline, CDR1 is SGHTA and CDR2 is FQGTGA. The sequence was collected from a boy aged 2-9 years in good health and CMV-seronegative. The material sequenced was PBMCs. This chain links TRBV7-3 with TRBJ2-3, with D possibly TRBD2 on 5 matching bases. CDR3 nucleotides: TGTGCCAGCTCGGGGTCGACCCCCTCACCAGATACGCAGTATTTT. Protein sequence: CASSGSTPSPDTQYF.